These 3 T cell receptor beta chains share one sample of origin, sequenced in a study of T-cell memory formation after mild COVID-19. Via MiXCR, TCRdb re-called the 5' RACE reads, giving one row per CDR3 protein. The data contain 110,000 to 150,000 distinct CDR3 sequences, 13% to 15% of them seen just once; the ten biggest clones take up around 28%. Sequenced material: PBMCs or a T cell subset sorted from them (not recorded which). These TCRs come from an adult woman who had mild COVID-19 (a few samples of this study predate the infection). Cell type and time point are not known.

This clonotype turned up a few times. The gene calls are TRBV11-3 and TRBJ2-7; perhaps D is TRBD1 or TRBD2 (5 bases each). Germline V gives CDR1 SGHNT, CDR2 YENEEA. This CDR3 is built from 14 residues. V was trimmed by 7 bases and J by 7 bases, leaving 20 bases between them. CDR3 in amino acids: CASIPRGRVGEQYF. The CDR3 region has the DNA TGTGCCAGCATCCCTCGGGGCAGGGTCGGGGAGCAGTACTTC. Using reference TRBV11-3 and TRBJ2-7 for the parts outside the CDR3, the full variable domain is EAGVVQSPRYKIIEKKQPVAFWCNPISGHNTLYWYLQNLGQGPELLIRYENEEAVDDSQLPKDRFSAERLKGVDSTLKIQPAELGDSAVYLCASIPRGRVGEQYFGPGTRLTVT.

V is TRBV7-6 and J is TRBJ2-7, with 7 bases that match TRBD1. Germline V lookup: CDR1 SGHVS, CDR2 FNYEAQ. The junction had 6 bases not matched to a gene; V was cut back by 4 bases and J by 3 bases. The length of the CDR3 is 14 residues. DNA for the CDR3: TGTGCCAGCAGCTCCTACAGGGGCGACTACGAGCAGTACTTC. Its translation is CASSSYRGDYEQYF.

This clonotype was detected a few times. The V call is TRBV7-2, the J call TRBJ2-7, with 8 nucleotides matching TRBD2. This CDR3 has 14 residues. V shed 9 bases, J shed 7 bases, and the junction held 14 bases outside the gene matches. In germline, CDR1 is SGHTA, CDR2 FQGNSA. The CDR3 DNA sequence: TGTGCCAGTAATCCGTCGGGGGGGCTAGGAGAGCAGTACTTC. Protein sequence: CASNPSGGLGEQYF.